The 12 T cell receptor beta chains presented below share a single source sample, sequenced in a study of blood T cell repertoires in COVID-19 (dated by TCRdb to the early 2020s). Receptor libraries were prepared by the immunoSEQ multiplex PCR assay. Held by TCRdb, this immuneACCESS table contains in-frame sequences only and omits some clones. Under half of the omission traces to an unresolved V gene where checked; the cause of the rest is unknown. This sample is represented by 52,000 or so clones; over 75% of them were singletons. Around 28% of the sample belongs to the ten largest clones. Sequenced sample: peripheral blood. Every receptor here comes from a human donor in a cohort sampled during active COVID-19.

The genes are TRBV2 and TRBJ2-1, with D perhaps TRBD1 (6 bases). This CDR3 contains 17 residues. In germline, CDR1 is SNHLY, CDR2 FYNNEI. The V gene lost 6 bases and the J gene lost 7 bases, with 25 bases spanning the gap. The CDR3 sequence is CASREAPGTPRANEQFF. The CDR3, as DNA: TGTGCCAGCAGGGAGGCGCCTGGGACACCCCGAGCAAATGAGCAGTTCTTC.

This chain uses TRBV10-3 with TRBJ2-1; no firm D call. The V gene's germline CDR1 is ENHRY and CDR2 SYGVKD. CDR3 length: 13 residues. Deletions cut 6 bases from V and 1 base from J, with 7 bases between. CDR3 bases: TGTGCCATCAGGGCTGCTTCCTACAATGAGCAGTTCTTC. Its translation: CAIRAASYNEQFF.

This chain links TRBV2 with TRBJ2-6; D possibly corresponds to TRBD1 (6 bases). Germline V gene lookup returns CDR1 SNHLY and CDR2 FYNNEI. The CDR3 is 15 residues long. V lost 6 bases and J lost 2, with 11 bases in between. CDR3 loop: CASSTQGPGANVLTF. CDR3 sequence (DNA): TGTGCCAGCAGCACACAGGGCCCTGGGGCCAACGTCCTGACTTTC.

CDR3 protein: CASRLQVRLGATDTQYF. The DNA for the CDR3 is TGTGCCAGCAGGCTCCAGGTCAGGCTGGGGGCTACAGATACGCAGTATTTT. The chain is built from TRBV2 and TRBJ2-3, with a tentative D call TRBD1 (6 bases). Germline V gene data show CDR1 as SNHLY and CDR2 as FYNNEI. V gave up 6 bases and J gave up 3 bases, with 22 bases separating them. The CDR3 sequence is 17 residues long.

This clone was seen only once. The chain has TRBV6-5 and TRBJ2-1; possibly TRBD1 for D (6 bases). In germline, CDR1 is MNHEY, CDR2 SVGAGI. There are 12 residues in the CDR3. V lost 6 bases and J 9 bases, leaving 12 bases between the germline ends. CDR3 in amino acids: CASRRGLGEQFF. The CDR3 nucleotides are TGTGCCAGCAGGAGGGGGTTAGGTGAGCAGTTCTTC.

The chain employs TRBV29-1 and TRBJ1-2, with TRBD1 identical over 7 bases. The V gene's germline CDR1 is SQVTM and CDR2 ANQGSEA. After removal of 3 bases from V and 5 bases from J, the junction contained 9 bases not matched to a gene. The CDR3 is made up of 14 amino acids. This chain's CDR3 is CSVDRGSVEYGYTF. DNA for the CDR3: TGCAGCGTTGACAGGGGGTCCGTTGAATATGGCTACACCTTC.

The chain carries TRBV2 and TRBJ1-1; 7 positions match TRBD1. Germline V gene data show CDR1 as SNHLY and CDR2 as FYNNEI. The V gene end was trimmed by 1 base and the J gene end by 1 base; junction bases not matched to a gene: 3. The CDR3 length is 15 residues. CDR3 coding DNA: TGTGCCAGCAGTGAAGATGAGGGGGCGAACACTGAAGCTTTCTTT. Its protein product is CASSEDEGANTEAFF.

This clone occurred once. This chain joins TRBV19 and TRBJ1-2; tentative D call: TRBD1 (5 bases). The V end lost 5 bases, the J end lost 5 bases, and 15 bases lay between the germline ends. The CDR3 loop spans 14 amino acids. Germline V gene data show CDR1 as LNHDA and CDR2 as SQIVND (reference sequence). In DNA form, the CDR3 reads TGTGCCAGTAGTCCAGCGGGGCAGATTTATGGCTACACCTTC. Protein: CASSPAGQIYGYTF.

The rearrangement uses TRBV15 and TRBJ2-3; 12 nucleotides agree with TRBD2. The CDR3 sequence is 18 residues long. J lost 4 bases, V lost 0 bases, and 8 bases had no gene match. Germline V gives CDR1 LNHNV, CDR2 YYDKDF (reference sequence). This CDR3 is CATSRDLMTSGGSDTQYF. The CDR3 nucleotides are TGTGCCACCAGCAGAGACCTCATGACTAGCGGGGGCTCAGATACGCAGTATTTT.

J is TRBJ2-3 and V is TRBV12-5; D is perhaps TRBD2 (5 bases). V lost 0 bases and J 5 bases, leaving 9 bases between the germline ends. The CDR3 loop spans 14 amino acids. CDR1 is LGHNT and CDR2 is FRNRAP in the germline V gene. The CDR3 DNA reads as TGTGCTAGTGGTTTGGTACCTAGCCAAGATACGCAGTATTTT. It yields the protein CASGLVPSQDTQYF.

The chain's CDR3 is CASSPPGGRDTGELFF. In DNA, the CDR3 is TGTGCCAGCTCACCACCAGGAGGGAGAGACACCGGGGAGCTGTTTTTT. This chain uses TRBV18 with TRBJ2-2; TRBD2 is a possible D gene (6 bases). The V gene's germline CDR1 is KGHSH and CDR2 LQKENI. V lost 0 bases, J lost 3 bases, and 11 bases lay in between. The CDR3 runs to 16 residues.

This sequence joins TRBV11-2 and TRBJ2-2, with TRBD2 matching over 8 bases. Germline V gene lookup returns CDR1 SGHAT and CDR2 FQNNGV. J lost 6 bases, V lost 3 bases, and 3 bases had no gene match. This CDR3 is 14 amino acids long. CDR3 sequence reads: CASSLTGGAGELFF. The CDR3 bases are TGTGCCAGCAGCTTGACGGGGGGGGCCGGGGAGCTGTTTTTT.